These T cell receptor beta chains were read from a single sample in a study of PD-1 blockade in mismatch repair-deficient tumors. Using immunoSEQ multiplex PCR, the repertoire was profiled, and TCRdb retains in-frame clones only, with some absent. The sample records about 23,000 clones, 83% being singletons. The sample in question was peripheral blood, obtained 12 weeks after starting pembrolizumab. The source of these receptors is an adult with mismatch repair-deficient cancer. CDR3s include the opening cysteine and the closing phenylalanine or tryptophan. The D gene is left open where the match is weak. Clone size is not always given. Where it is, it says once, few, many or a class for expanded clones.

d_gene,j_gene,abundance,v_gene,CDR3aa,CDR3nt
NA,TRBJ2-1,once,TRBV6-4,CASRRTRSLYNEQFF,TGTGCCAGCAGGCGAACACGATCCCTCTACAATGAGCAGTTCTTC
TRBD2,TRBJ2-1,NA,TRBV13,CASSPGLAEYNEQFF,TGTGCCAGCAGCCCGGGACTAGCGGAGTACAATGAGCAGTTCTTC
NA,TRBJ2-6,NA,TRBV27,CASSSTPGWPGANVLTF,TGTGCCAGCAGTTCCACCCCCGGTTGGCCTGGGGCCAACGTCCTGACTTTC
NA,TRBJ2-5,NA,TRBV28,CASSLADRTQYF,TGTGCCAGCAGTTTGGCGGATCGAACCCAGTACTTC
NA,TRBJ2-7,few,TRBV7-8,CASSFNSGYEQYF,TGTGCCAGCAGCTTCAATAGCGGCTACGAGCAGTACTTC
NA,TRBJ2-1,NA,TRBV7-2,CASSFKSGSYNEQFF,TGTGCCAGCAGCTTTAAGTCGGGGAGCTACAATGAGCAGTTCTTC
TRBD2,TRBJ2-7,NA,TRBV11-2,CASSLGPRFGRTYEQYF,TGTGCCAGCAGCTTAGGGCCGCGATTCGGGAGGACCTACGAGCAGTACTTC
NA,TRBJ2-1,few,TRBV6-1,CASSFSGEADEQFF,TGTGCCAGCAGTTTCTCGGGAGAAGCGGATGAGCAGTTCTTC
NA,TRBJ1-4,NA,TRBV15,CATSGRGLLNEKLFF,TGTGCCACCAGCGGGCGGGGGTTGCTTAATGAAAAACTGTTTTTT
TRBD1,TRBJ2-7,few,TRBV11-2,CASSPGLGQAAREQYF,TGTGCCAGCAGCCCCGGACTGGGACAGGCCGCGCGGGAGCAGTACTTC
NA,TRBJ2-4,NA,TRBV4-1,CASRSVAKNIQYF,TGCGCCAGCAGAAGCGTAGCCAAAAACATTCAGTACTTC
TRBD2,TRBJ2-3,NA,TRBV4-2,CASSQGGPAGAGGRTDTQYF,TGTGCCAGCAGCCAAGGCGGGCCCGCTGGAGCGGGAGGACGGACAGATACGCAGTATTTT
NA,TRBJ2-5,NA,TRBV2,CASVVLQETQYF,TGTGCCAGCGTGGTGCTACAAGAGACCCAGTACTTC
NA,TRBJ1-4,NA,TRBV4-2,CASSGGLGGEKLFF,TGTGCCAGCAGCGGGGGCTTGGGAGGGGAAAAACTGTTTTTT
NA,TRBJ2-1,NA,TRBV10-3,CAINADSYNEQFF,TGTGCCATCAATGCAGACTCCTACAATGAGCAGTTCTTC
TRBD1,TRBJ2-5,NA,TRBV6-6,CASRPGQGKTQYF,TGTGCCAGCAGGCCGGGACAGGGGAAGACCCAGTACTTC
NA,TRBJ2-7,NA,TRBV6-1,CASSEQLHSYEQYF,TGTGCCAGCAGTGAACAGCTACATAGCTACGAGCAGTACTTC